The entry that follows covers one T cell receptor beta chain sequence. Trimming took 0 bases from V and 1 from J, leaving 12 bases between them. Germline V gene lookup returns CDR1 SGDLS and CDR2 YYNGEE. The CDR3 is 16 residues long. The sample belongs to a study of blood T cell repertoires in COVID-19. For the study at large: Whether acute or convalescent, the COVID-19 samples came from the United States, Italy and Spain. Sample material is recorded as cDNA or gDNA derived from T cells, B-cell-depleted T cells, or PBMCs.

Per the authors' pipeline: Reference gene primer amplification gave estimated nucleated cell counts. TCRdb's table, derived via immunoSEQ multiplex PCR, lists solely in-frame clones and lacks some. The DNA was the basis for D and trimming; V, J and clone size are from that table. The data show roughly 60,000 clones, roughly four fifths seen once. The receptor was isolated from an older man with acute or convalescent COVID-19. The chain links TRBV9 to TRBJ2-3; maybe TRBD2 (6 bases). The sample was peripheral blood. CDR3 bases: TGTGCCAGCAGCGTAGGCTTGTGGGGGGGCACAGATACGCAGTATTTT. Amino acid sequence: CASSVGLWGGTDTQYF. Full variable domain (missing parts from reference TRBV9 and TRBJ2-3): DSGVTQTPKHLITATGQRVTLRCSPRSGDLSVYWYQQSLDQGLQFLIQYYNGEERAKGNILERFSAQQFPDLHSELNLSSLELGDSALYFCASSVGLWGGTDTQYFGPGTRLTVL.